The 26 T cell receptor beta chains in this list originate from one sample, sequenced in a study of glioma-infiltrating T cells after dendritic cell vaccination (dated by TCRdb to between 2015 and 2016). To prepare the library, the immunoSEQ multiplex PCR assay was applied. In TCRdb, the immuneACCESS table is reduced to in-frame sequences with V and J assigned. These tables do not hold every clone; where another copy was compared, an unresolved V gene accounts for under half, and the others remain unexplained. This sample gives around 73,000 clones in total; over 70% of them show up just once. The ten largest clones represent about 2% of the sample. The sequencing used blood, collected before dendritic cell vaccination. These receptors were taken from a human donor with glioblastoma.

The chain links TRBV6-1 to TRBJ2-7; 8 bases agree with TRBD1. The CDR3 has 13 residues. Germline V CDR1 and CDR2: MNHNS, SASEGT. After removal of 4 bases from V and 2 bases from J, the junction contained 1 base not matched to a gene. The CDR3 loop is CASSVDRAYEQYF. The CDR3 coding sequence is TGTGCCAGCAGTGTGGACAGGGCCTACGAGCAGTACTTC.

V is TRBV5-1 and J is TRBJ1-5; no reliable D call. This CDR3 region has 13 residues. V gave up 4 bases and J gave up 3 bases, with 8 bases separating them. The germline V gene encodes CDR1 SGHRS and CDR2 YFSETQ. CDR3 DNA sequence: TGCGCCAGCAGCAGCGGTAACAATCAGCCCCAGCATTTT. Amino acids: CASSSGNNQPQHF.

The rearrangement links TRBV6-4 to TRBJ1-6; the D gene is possibly TRBD1 (6 bases). Trimming shortened V by 5 bases and J by 9 bases, and 17 bases separated the two germline ends. The CDR3 sequence is 15 residues long. The germline V gene encodes CDR1 MRHNA and CDR2 SNTAGT. The CDR3 sequence is CASSRDTTRGSPLHF. DNA of the CDR3: TGTGCCAGCAGTCGGGACACCACCCGCGGTTCACCCCTCCACTTT.

This sequence joins TRBV28 and TRBJ1-5; TRBD1 might be the D (6 bases). CDR1 is MDHEN and CDR2 is SYDVKM in the germline V gene. V lost 5 bases and J 3 bases, leaving 14 bases between the germline ends. The CDR3 extends over 15 amino acids. The CDR3 protein is CASSPPDRDNQPQHF. DNA for the CDR3: TGTGCCAGCAGTCCCCCGGACAGAGACAATCAGCCCCAGCATTTT.

This chain uses TRBV6-1 with TRBJ2-1; 7 bases fit TRBD2. The CDR3 loop spans 12 amino acids. The germline V gene has CDR1 MNHNS and CDR2 SASEGT. The ends lost 10 bases at V and 10 bases at J; junction bases unmatched: 10. The chain's CDR3 is CATLLGGLEQFF. In DNA, the CDR3 is TGTGCCACGCTCCTTGGGGGACTAGAGCAGTTCTTC.

The chain uses TRBV7-6 and TRBJ2-3; a possible D gene is TRBD1 (6 bases). CDR3 length equals 16 residues. V was pared by 3 bases and J by 0 bases, with 13 bases between. Germline V CDR1 and CDR2: SGHVS, FNYEAQ. CDR3 loop: CASSFFRTASTDTQYF. The DNA of the CDR3 is TGTGCCAGCAGCTTCTTTAGGACAGCTAGCACAGATACGCAGTATTTT.

This rearrangement joins TRBV6-1 to TRBJ2-7; D is possibly TRBD1 (6 bases). This CDR3 contains 13 residues. V was pared by 7 bases and J by 2 bases, with 12 bases between. Germline-derived CDR1 and CDR2 are MNHNS and SASEGT. The CDR3 nucleotides read TGTGCCAGCAATCCGGGGACAACCTACGAGCAGTACTTC. Its translation: CASNPGTTYEQYF.

The chain has TRBV15 and TRBJ1-5; no firm D call. The CDR3 consists of 14 residues. Trimming took 3 bases from V and 0 from J, leaving 6 bases between them. Germline values: CDR1 LNHNV, CDR2 YYDKDF (reference sequence). The CDR3 loop reads CATSRSNSNQPQHF. In nucleotides, the CDR3 is TGTGCCACCAGCAGGTCTAATAGCAATCAGCCCCAGCATTTT.

The gene calls are TRBV19 and TRBJ2-1, with TRBD2 as a possible D gene (6 bases). V lost 4 bases to trimming and J lost 4 bases, with 11 bases between them. CDR1 LNHDA and CDR2 SQIVND come from the germline V gene (reference sequence). The CDR3 loop spans 14 amino acids. CDR3 residues: CASSSGGDYNEQFF. The CDR3 nucleotides read TGTGCCAGTAGTAGCGGAGGGGATTACAATGAGCAGTTCTTC.

The chain links TRBV6-6 to TRBJ2-2; D might be TRBD1 (5 bases). The germline V and J ends were trimmed by 4 bases and 1 base, with 13 bases remaining between them. This CDR3 is built from 16 residues. Germline V lookup: CDR1 MNHNY, CDR2 SVGAGI (reference sequence). The CDR3 protein is CASSSHKTGNTGELFF. In nucleotides, the CDR3 is TGTGCCAGCAGTTCCCACAAAACAGGGAACACCGGGGAGCTGTTTTTT.

This clone was counted once. The CDR3 is CASSPHSGTAEDSNQPQHF. For the CDR3, the DNA is TGTGCCAGCAGTCCCCATTCCGGGACAGCGGAAGATAGCAATCAGCCCCAGCATTTT. The chain carries TRBV27 and TRBJ1-5; 7 bases map to TRBD1. J gave up 0 bases and V 5 bases, and 16 bases lay outside the gene matches. CDR3 length: 19 residues. Germline loops: CDR1 MNHEY, CDR2 SMNVEV (reference sequence).

The chain links TRBV20-1 to TRBJ2-1; possibly TRBD2 for D (5 bases). V lost 8 bases, J lost 9 bases, and 14 bases lay in between. Germline V gene data show CDR1 as DFQATT and CDR2 as SNEGSKA (reference sequence). The CDR3 has 11 residues. CDR3 nucleotide sequence: TGCAGTACTCAATGGGAGTTTGAGCAGTTCTTC. Translating gives CSTQWEFEQFF.

This chain joins TRBV6-5 and TRBJ2-5; D is unresolved. The CDR3 contains 16 residues. The germline V gene encodes CDR1 MNHEY and CDR2 SVGAGI. Trimming removed 2 bases at V and 7 bases at J, with 20 bases between. This chain's CDR3 is CASSYEGGIKEGTQYF. CDR3 nucleotide sequence: TGTGCCAGCAGTTACGAAGGCGGAATCAAAGAAGGGACCCAGTACTTC.

The chain carries TRBV19 and TRBJ1-1; 8 bases line up with TRBD1. Germline V gene lookup returns CDR1 LNHDA and CDR2 SQIVND (reference sequence). V was clipped by 4 bases and J by 2 bases; unmatched bases: 3. The CDR3 has 14 residues. The CDR3 reads CASSKGQGNTEAFF. DNA of the CDR3: TGTGCCAGTAGTAAAGGACAGGGCAACACTGAAGCTTTCTTT.

The chain couples TRBV19 to TRBJ1-4, with 7 nucleotides matching TRBD1. V dropped 6 bases and J dropped 3; count of bases not matched to a gene: 7. Looked up from germline, CDR1 is LNHDA and CDR2 is SQIVND (reference sequence). CDR3 size: 15 residues. The CDR3 region is CASRQGPGSNEKLFF. The DNA of the CDR3 is TGTGCCAGTAGACAGGGGCCTGGATCTAATGAAAAACTGTTTTTT.

The V gene is TRBV4-2, the J gene TRBJ1-5, with D maybe TRBD1 (6 bases). The CDR3 consists of 17 residues. Trimming removed 2 bases at V and 1 base at J, with 15 bases between. Germline CDR1 is LGHNA and CDR2 is YNFKEQ. This chain's CDR3 is CASSQTGQTGSNQPQHF. DNA of the CDR3: TGTGCCAGCAGCCAAACTGGGCAGACAGGAAGCAATCAGCCCCAGCATTTT.

The chain uses TRBV5-1 and TRBJ1-1, with 7 positions matching TRBD1. Germline CDR1 and CDR2: SGHRS and YFSETQ. The CDR3 runs to 14 residues. The V and J ends lost 4 bases and 0 bases, in that order; junction bases with no gene match: 3. CDR3: CASSRDSMNTEAFF. The CDR3 coding sequence is TGCGCCAGCAGCCGGGACAGCATGAACACTGAAGCTTTCTTT.

CDR3 in amino acids: CASSLSGLAGGHDEQFF. The CDR3 region has the DNA TGCGCCAGCAGCTTGTCAGGACTAGCGGGGGGGCACGATGAGCAGTTCTTC. The genes are TRBV5-1 and TRBJ2-1; 15 bases fit TRBD2. The CDR3 loop spans 17 amino acids. The V segment lost 1 base and the J segment 8 bases; nucleotides outside the gene matches: 7. Germline CDR1 and CDR2: SGHRS and YFSETQ.

CDR3 bases: TGCGCCAGCAGGGACAGCGTCTCAACTAATGAAAAACTGTTTTTT. Amino acids: CASRDSVSTNEKLFF. The V and J genes are TRBV5-1 and TRBJ1-4; D perhaps matches TRBD1 (6 bases). The V gene's germline CDR1 is SGHRS and CDR2 YFSETQ. V was shortened by 5 bases and J by 0 bases, with 11 bases between the two germline ends. The CDR3 extends over 15 amino acids.

The genes are TRBV7-6 and TRBJ2-3; 11 bases fit TRBD2. J lost 4 bases, V lost 1 base, and 7 bases had no gene match. The CDR3 spans 17 residues. CDR1 is SGHVS, CDR2 FNYEAQ, per germline. This chain's CDR3 is CASSLGTSGGNSDTQYF. The CDR3, as DNA: TGTGCCAGCAGCTTAGGAACTAGCGGGGGAAACTCAGATACGCAGTATTTT.

The count of this clone is one. The chain combines TRBV18 with TRBJ2-7; the match to TRBD1 covers 9 bases. This CDR3 has 15 amino acids. The trim removed 3 bases at V and 3 bases at J, leaving 6 bases unmatched. Germline loops: CDR1 KGHSH, CDR2 LQKENI. The CDR3 protein is CASSPGTGTIYEQYF. CDR3 sequence (DNA): TGTGCCAGCTCACCGGGGACAGGGACAATCTACGAGCAGTACTTC.

This chain links TRBV19 with TRBJ2-3; D possibly corresponds to TRBD1 (5 bases). The CDR3 totals 11 residues. CDR1 and CDR2 from the germline V gene are LNHDA and SQIVND (reference sequence). Between the trimmed V and J ends, which lost 4 bases and 7 bases, there was a span of 6 bases. The CDR3 reads CASSTGHTQYF. The CDR3 DNA reads TGTGCCAGTAGTACAGGGCATACGCAGTATTTT.

The chain is built from TRBV2 and TRBJ1-4, with no clear D. CDR3 length equals 13 residues. Between the trimmed V and J ends, which lost 7 bases and 8 bases, there was a span of 14 bases. The germline gives CDR1 SNHLY, CDR2 FYNNEI. CDR3 coding DNA: TGTGCCAGCATAAGCCCTGGGAGGGAAAAACTGTTTTTT. Translating gives CASISPGREKLFF.

A few counts support this clone. The chain links TRBV6-7 to TRBJ2-2; TRBD2 agrees at 15 bases. TRBV6-7 is classed as an ORF, of uncertain function. The J segment lost 6 bases and the V segment lost 9 bases, leaving 11 bases of the junction unmatched. The CDR3 runs to 17 residues. The chain's CDR3 is CARRTWTSGRVAGELFF. The CDR3 DNA is TGTGCCAGGAGAACGTGGACTAGCGGGAGGGTAGCCGGGGAGCTGTTTTTT.

This sequence joins TRBV28 and TRBJ2-7; 9 nucleotides align to TRBD2. V shed 6 bases and J 0 bases; nucleotides not matched to a gene: 3. In germline, CDR1 is MDHEN, CDR2 SYDVKM. The CDR3 loop spans 14 amino acids. The CDR3 spells CASRLAGSSYEQYF. The CDR3 DNA sequence: TGTGCCAGCAGACTAGCGGGTTCCTCCTACGAGCAGTACTTC.

This clone has only a few counts. The genes are TRBV6-6 and TRBJ1-4, with a weak D call TRBD1 (6 bases). This CDR3 has 12 residues. The V end was cut by 5 bases, the J end by 8 bases, with 9 bases between. Germline assignment: CDR1 MNHNY and CDR2 SVGAGI (reference sequence). This CDR3 reads CASSNREEKLFF. The CDR3 nucleotides read TGTGCCAGCAGTAACAGGGAAGAAAAACTGTTTTTT.